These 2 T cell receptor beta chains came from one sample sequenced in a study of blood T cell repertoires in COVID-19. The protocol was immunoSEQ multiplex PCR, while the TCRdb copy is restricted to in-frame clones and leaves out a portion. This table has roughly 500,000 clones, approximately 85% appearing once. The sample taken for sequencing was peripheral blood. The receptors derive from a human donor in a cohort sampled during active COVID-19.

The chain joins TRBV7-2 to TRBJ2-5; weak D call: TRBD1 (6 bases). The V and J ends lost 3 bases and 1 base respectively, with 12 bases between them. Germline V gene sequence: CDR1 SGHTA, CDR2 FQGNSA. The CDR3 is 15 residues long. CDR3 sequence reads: CASSLLGQPQETQYF. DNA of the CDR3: TGTGCCAGCAGCTTGTTAGGACAGCCCCAAGAGACCCAGTACTTC.

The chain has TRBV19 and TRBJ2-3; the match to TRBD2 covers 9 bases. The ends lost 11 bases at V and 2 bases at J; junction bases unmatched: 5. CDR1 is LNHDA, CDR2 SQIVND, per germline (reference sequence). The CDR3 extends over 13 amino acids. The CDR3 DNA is TGTGCCTCTCAGCGGGAGGTCACAGATACGCAGTATTTT. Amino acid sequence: CASQREVTDTQYF.